These 22 T cell receptor beta chains originate from one sample sequenced in a study of post-analysis software for immune sequencing data. Overall study results and limits: Roughly five TRBV segments appeared more often in patients than in controls, and TRBV5-6, TRBV5-1 and TRBV20-1 were among these.

The TCR beta cDNA libraries carried unique molecular identifiers. TCRdb recomputed calls from the PCR reads with MiXCR, one row per CDR3 protein. The table has about 170,000 distinct CDR3 sequences, around 30% seen once; the top ten hold roughly 1.6%. No antigen is known for these receptors. The sequencing sample was made of blood. The receptor source for this set is a girl aged 10-17 years with multiple sclerosis.

The sample holds a few counts of this clonotype. This CDR3 is CASTALLRDKDEQFF. The CDR3 coding sequence is TGTGCCAGCACCGCACTATTGAGGGACAAGGATGAGCAGTTCTTC. The chain recombines TRBV12-3 or TRBV12-4 with TRBJ2-1, with TRBD1 as a possible D gene (6 bases). Trimming shortened V by 7 bases and J by 8 bases, and 21 bases separated the two germline ends. The CDR3 is 15 amino acids.

As to this clonotype: Germline and junction disagree at one end, which may indicate a read error. The chain joins TRBV7-9 to TRBJ1-4, with TRBD1 matching over 11 bases. CDR3 length: 15 residues. Germline values: CDR1 SEHNR, CDR2 FQNEAQ (reference sequence). In DNA, the CDR3 is TGTGCCAGCAGCCGGATTGGGACAGGGGGTGAACAACTGTTTTTT. It translates to CASSRIGTGGEQLFF. Based on the CDR3 plus reference TRBV7-9 and TRBJ1-4, the full variable domain is DTGVSQNPRHKITKRGQNVTFRCDPISEHNRLYWYRQTLGQGPEFLTYFQNEAQLEKSRLLSDRFSAERPKGSFSTLEIQRTEQGDSAMYLCASSRIGTGGEQLFFGSGTQLSVL.

This clonotype was recorded at least ten times. The gene calls are TRBV12-3 or TRBV12-4 and TRBJ2-5; 7 positions agree with TRBD2. V lost 4 bases and J lost 7; bases outside the gene matches: 18. This CDR3 spans 17 amino acids. The CDR3 DNA is TGTGCCAGCAGTTCCGGGACTACTACGATCGGTTTTGGGACCCAGTACTTC. This encodes CASSSGTTTIGFGTQYF.

This chain uses TRBV6-2 or TRBV6-3 with TRBJ1-1; D not resolved. CDR1 is MNHEY and CDR2 is SVGEGT in the germline V gene. The CDR3 extends over 14 amino acids. Between the trimmed V and J ends, which lost 7 bases and 6 bases, there was a span of 18 bases. The CDR3 is CASTYRFGRSEAFF. In DNA form, the CDR3 reads TGTGCCAGCACCTATAGGTTTGGAAGGTCTGAAGCTTTCTTT.

The chain joins TRBV7-8 to TRBJ2-7; no clear D gene. V dropped 4 bases and J dropped 6 bases, with 13 bases sitting between them. CDR1 SGHVS and CDR2 FQNEAQ come from the germline V gene. The CDR3 sequence is 13 residues long. CDR3 sequence (DNA): TGTGCCAGCAGCTCCGTCTGGGCTGGCGAGCAGTACTTC. Protein product: CASSSVWAGEQYF.

As for this clonotype: Since a much larger clone is just one base distant, this may be a read error. The chain employs TRBV20-1 and TRBJ2-7, with D maybe TRBD1 (6 bases). The J call may be incorrect, as the DNA end agrees better with TRBJ2-5. CDR1 DFQATT and CDR2 SNEGSKA come from the germline V gene (reference sequence). The CDR3 extends over 11 amino acids. CDR3 in amino acids: CSVRTEVTQYF. DNA for the CDR3: TGCAGTGTTCGGACAGAGGTGACCCAGTACTTC.

This clonotype was seen ten or more times. This rearrangement joins TRBV24-1 to TRBJ2-3; 7 nucleotides agree with TRBD2. The V and J ends lost 1 base and 6 bases, in that order; junction bases with no gene match: 18. The CDR3 length is 19 residues. CDR1 is KGHDR, CDR2 SFDVKD, per germline. CDR3 amino acids: CATSDLRRASGPDLDTQYF. Written as DNA, the CDR3 is TGTGCCACCAGTGATTTAAGGAGGGCTAGCGGCCCTGACTTGGATACGCAGTATTTT.

This clonotype was counted a few times. The chain carries TRBV2 and TRBJ1-1; D perhaps matches TRBD1 (5 bases). Germline loops: CDR1 SNHLY, CDR2 FYNNEI. Trimming left V 6 bases short and J 2 bases short, with 16 bases between. This CDR3 region has 15 residues. The chain's CDR3 is CASSYLAGTNTEAFF. CDR3 DNA sequence: TGTGCCAGCAGCTACTTAGCAGGGACTAACACTGAAGCTTTCTTT.

This clonotype was counted many times. The V and J genes are TRBV10-1 and TRBJ2-1; possible D gene TRBD1, 5 bases. Trimming took off 5 bases at V and 7 bases at J, with 18 bases between the two ends. Germline CDR1 WNHNN, CDR2 SYGVQD (reference sequence). This CDR3 has 15 residues. The CDR3, as DNA: TGCGCCAGCAGTCTGCAGGGTCTTGGGGCTAATGAGCAGTTCTTC. Translated, it gives CASSLQGLGANEQFF.

This clonotype was found many times. The chain uses TRBV4-2 and TRBJ2-5; a weak D match, TRBD2 (5 bases). Trimming stripped 0 bases from V and 5 bases from J, with 10 bases between. In germline, CDR1 is LGHNA, CDR2 YNFKEQ. The CDR3 is 14 residues long. The CDR3 here is CASSQEVRGETQYF. The CDR3 DNA follows: TGTGCCAGCAGCCAAGAGGTACGAGGGGAGACCCAGTACTTC.

In the case of this clonotype: Being one base from a much bigger clone, this may be a read error. The rearrangement joins TRBV3-1 to TRBJ2-7, with D possibly being TRBD2 (6 bases). The CDR3 is 15 amino acids. CDR1 LGHDT and CDR2 YNNKEL come from the germline V gene (reference sequence). Trimming removed 7 bases from V and 7 bases from J, with 23 bases in between. The chain's CDR3 is CASTDRRGGYNEQYF. CDR3 coding DNA: TGTGCCAGCACGGATAGGAGGGGCGGATACAATGAGCAGTACTTC.

The gene calls are TRBV7-6 and TRBJ2-7; the match to TRBD2 covers 13 bases. This CDR3 is built from 16 residues. After removal of 5 bases from V and 1 base from J, the junction contained 5 bases not matched to a gene. Germline V CDR1 and CDR2: SGHVS, FNYEAQ. The CDR3 region is CASSPGTSGTSYEQYF. DNA for the CDR3: TGTGCCAGCAGCCCCGGGACTAGCGGGACATCCTACGAGCAGTACTTC. Full variable domain (remainder filled in from reference TRBV7-6 and TRBJ2-7): GAGVSQSPRYKVTKRGQDVALRCDPISGHVSLYWYRQALGQGPEFLTYFNYEAQQDKSGLPNDRFSAERPEGSISTLTIQRTEQRDSAMYRCASSPGTSGTSYEQYFGPGTRLTVT.

This clonotype was counted only a few times. This chain uses TRBV7-9 with TRBJ1-2; D is undetermined. With 5 bases removed from V and 8 bases from J, the gap between germline ends came to 15 bases. The CDR3 consists of 13 residues. CDR1 is SEHNR and CDR2 is FQNEAQ in the germline V gene (reference sequence). CDR3 nucleotide sequence: TGTGCCAGCAGCCCGGACGGGTTAGGGGGCTACACCTTC. It yields the protein CASSPDGLGGYTF.

This clonotype was seen repeatedly, ten times or more. This rearrangement joins TRBV12-3 or TRBV12-4 to TRBJ2-5, with a possible D match to TRBD1 (6 bases). CDR3 length: 14 amino acids. Between the trimmed V and J ends, which lost 5 bases and 0 bases, there was a span of 10 bases. CDR3 in DNA: TGTGCCAGCAGTACCTGGACAGACCAAGAGACCCAGTACTTC. It codes for CASSTWTDQETQYF.

This clonotype was found a few times. The rearrangement links TRBV28 to TRBJ1-2, with a tentative D call TRBD1 (6 bases). V was shortened by 5 bases and J by 4 bases, with 14 bases between the two germline ends. CDR1 is MDHEN, CDR2 SYDVKM, per germline. The CDR3 runs to 14 residues. The CDR3 DNA reads TGTGCCAGCAGTCCGTCGGACAGACCCTATGGCTACACCTTC. Protein: CASSPSDRPYGYTF.

CDR3 amino acids: CSASGGNSYEQYF. CDR3 bases: TGCAGCGCATCGGGAGGGAACTCCTACGAGCAGTACTTC. The chain combines TRBV29-1 with TRBJ2-7, with 8 bases matching TRBD2. Germline loops: CDR1 SQVTM, CDR2 ANQGSEA. The CDR3 loop spans 13 amino acids. V was clipped by 7 bases and J by 0 bases; unmatched bases: 5.

The genes are TRBV12-3 or TRBV12-4 and TRBJ1-4; D might be TRBD1 (5 bases). The V end was cut by 6 bases, the J end by 3 bases, with 14 bases between. This CDR3 region has 15 residues. CDR3 bases: TGTGCCAGCAGCGAAATCGGGGGTCCTAATGAAAAACTGTTTTTT. Its translation is CASSEIGGPNEKLFF.

This chain uses TRBV12-3 or TRBV12-4 with TRBJ2-2; D might be TRBD2 (6 bases). The V end lost 5 bases, the J end lost 1 base, and 11 bases lay between the germline ends. CDR3 length: 15 amino acids. In nucleotides, the CDR3 is TGTGCCAGCAGTGTCCCGGGGGTGAACACCGGGGAGCTGTTTTTT. Protein sequence: CASSVPGVNTGELFF.

This clonotype was observed at least ten times. The chain joins TRBV20-1 to TRBJ2-1; 11 nucleotides align to TRBD2. Germline CDR1 reads DFQATT; CDR2 reads SNEGSKA (reference sequence). This CDR3 has 15 residues. Losses at the gene ends were 4 bases for V and 4 bases for J; bases not matched to a gene: 6. CDR3 coding DNA: TGCAGTGCTATCACTAGCGGGAGCGGTTACAATGAGCAGTTCTTC. This gives the protein CSAITSGSGYNEQFF.

The genes are TRBV5-1 and TRBJ1-1; 7 nucleotides line up with TRBD1. The V gene end was trimmed by 7 bases and the J gene end by 7 bases; junction bases not matched to a gene: 16. The germline gives CDR1 SGHRS, CDR2 YFSETQ. The CDR3 loop spans 15 amino acids. The CDR3 nucleotides read TGCGCCAGCTGCCAACGACAGGGCTGCCCATTTGAAGCTTTCTTT. Translation: CASCQRQGCPFEAFF. The entire variable domain, with the rest obtained from reference TRBV5-1 and TRBJ1-1, is as follows: KAGVTQTPRYLIKTRGQQVTLSCSPISGHRSVSWYQQTPGQGLQFLFEYFSETQRNKGNFPGRFSGRQFSNSRSEMNVSTLELGDSALYLCASCQRQGCPFEAFFGQGTRLTVV.

A remark on this clonotype: The conserved phenylalanine or tryptophan is not found at the CDR3 terminus, so this likely reflects a read error. The CDR3 region is CASSPGLAGPDTQYL. The CDR3 DNA is TGTGCCAGCAGCCCGGGACTAGCGGGGCCAGATACGCAGTATTTG. The chain joins TRBV5-7 to TRBJ2-3; 13 nucleotides agree with TRBD2. TRBV5-7 is an open reading frame, and its role is uncertain. This CDR3 has 15 residues. V was pared by 4 bases and J by 4 bases, with 3 bases of the junction left unmatched.

This clonotype appeared once. This clone may be a read error of a much larger clone one base away. The chain employs TRBV25-1 and TRBJ2-1, with D maybe TRBD2 (6 bases). Germline lookup yields CDR1 MGHDK and CDR2 SYGVNS. This CDR3 comprises 14 residues. As DNA, the CDR3 is TGTGCCAGCAGTGGACTAGGATTCTACGATGAGCAGTTCTTC. Its translation is CASSGLGFYDEQFF.